The table lists the clone carrying this TCR beta chain with many counts. TCRdb itself ran the PCR reads through MiXCR, one entry per CDR3 protein. The sample has 600,000 to 650,000 distinct CDR3 sequences, nearly 20% seen once. This sample stems from a study of molecular identifiers for immune sequencing clone quantification. Specimen: naive CD8+ T cells from blood, with Jurkat cell RNA spiked in. Subset meaning: FACS-sorted CD8+CD4-CCR7+CD45RA+ naive T cells. The clonotype was recovered from a human donor in good health. Some libraries in this study had Jurkat cell RNA spiked in.

The CDR3 bases are TGTGCCAGCAGTTACATGGGACTAGCGGAAGTTAGCACAGATACGCAGTATTTT. Translation: CASSYMGLAEVSTDTQYF. The chain is built from TRBV6-5 and TRBJ2-3; 11 bases fit TRBD2. Trimming took 2 bases from V and 0 from J; bases not matched to a gene: 7. CDR3 length: 18 residues. Germline assignment: CDR1 MNHEY and CDR2 SVGAGI.